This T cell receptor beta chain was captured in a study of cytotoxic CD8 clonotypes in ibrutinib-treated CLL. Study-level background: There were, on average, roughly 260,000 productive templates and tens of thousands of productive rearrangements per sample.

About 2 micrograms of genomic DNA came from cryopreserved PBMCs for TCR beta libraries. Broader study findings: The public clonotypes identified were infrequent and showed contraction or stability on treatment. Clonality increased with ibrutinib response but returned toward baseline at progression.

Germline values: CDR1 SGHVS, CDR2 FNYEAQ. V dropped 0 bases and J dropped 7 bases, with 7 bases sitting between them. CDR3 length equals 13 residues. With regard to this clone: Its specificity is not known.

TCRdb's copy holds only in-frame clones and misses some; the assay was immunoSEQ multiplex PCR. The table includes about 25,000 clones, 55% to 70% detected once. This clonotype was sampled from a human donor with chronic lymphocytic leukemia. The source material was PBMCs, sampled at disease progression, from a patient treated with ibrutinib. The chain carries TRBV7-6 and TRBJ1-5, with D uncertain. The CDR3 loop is CASSLAGGQPQHF. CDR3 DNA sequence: TGTGCCAGCAGCTTAGCGGGTGGACAGCCCCAGCATTTT.